These 20 T cell receptor beta chains were sequenced from one sample in a study of CD8 T cells in Susac syndrome. Roughly 0.45 to 1 ug RNA was reverse transcribed with random hexamers. TCRdb fed the immunoSEQ multiplex PCR reads into MiXCR, producing one record per CDR3 protein. The profile shows some 450,000 distinct CDR3 sequences, around 85% of them singletons. Material: CD8+ T cells from PBMCs. These receptors all come from a human donor with multiple sclerosis.

This clonotype has a single count. The chain has TRBV5-6 and TRBJ1-2, with 7 nucleotides matching TRBD1. Germline V gene lookup returns CDR1 SGHDT and CDR2 YYEEEE. The CDR3 is made up of 15 amino acids. J was trimmed by 4 bases and V by 4 bases; bases with no gene match: 10. CDR3: CASSLRTGARYGYTF. The CDR3 DNA follows: TGTGCCAGCAGCCTCCGGACAGGCGCCCGCTATGGCTACACCTTC.

This clonotype has just one count. The chain combines TRBV19 with TRBJ1-5; D gene uncertain. CDR3 length equals 12 residues. The germline V gene has CDR1 LNHDA and CDR2 SQIVND (reference sequence). V lost 5 bases and J lost 5, with 7 bases in between. CDR3 residues: CASSPRHQPQHF. Here the CDR3 DNA reads TGTGCCAGTAGTCCCCGGCATCAGCCCCAGCATTTT. Full variable domain (rest looked up from reference TRBV19 and TRBJ1-5): DGGITQSPKYLFRKEGQNVTLSCEQNLNHDAMYWYRQDPGQGLRLIYYSQIVNDFQKGDIAEGYSVSREKKESFPLTVTSAQKNPTAFYLCASSPRHQPQHFGDGTRLSIL.

The chain couples TRBV5-1 to TRBJ2-7; 9 positions match TRBD1. V trimming: 6 bases; J trimming: 1 base; junction bases outside the gene matches: 11. CDR1 and CDR2 (germline): SGHRS, YFSETQ. The CDR3 length is 16 residues. CDR3 sequence reads: CASNPGTGQGSYEQYF. For the CDR3, the DNA is TGCGCCAGCAACCCGGGGACGGGACAGGGATCCTACGAGCAGTACTTC.

This clonotype has just a few counts. The J gene is TRBJ2-3, the V gene TRBV6-1, with 9 bases lining up with TRBD2. Losses at the gene ends were 4 bases for V and 2 bases for J; bases not matched to a gene: 4. The CDR3 runs 15 residues. The germline V gene encodes CDR1 MNHNS and CDR2 SASEGT. The CDR3 reads CASSAPGLATDTQYF. The CDR3 DNA sequence: TGTGCCAGCAGTGCTCCGGGACTAGCCACAGATACGCAGTATTTT.

This clonotype has a handful of counts. The chain joins TRBV7-6 to TRBJ2-1, with D hard to call. Trimming cost V 1 base and J 0 bases, with 7 bases left between them. The CDR3 is 15 amino acids. CDR1 SGHVS and CDR2 FNYEAQ come from the germline V gene. CDR3 DNA sequence: TGTGCCAGCAGCTTAGTTGCGGACTCCTACAATGAGCAGTTCTTC. Encoded protein: CASSLVADSYNEQFF.

The chain employs TRBV4-1 and TRBJ2-1, with D uncertain. Trimming took off 2 bases at V and 4 bases at J, with 12 bases between the two ends. The germline V gene encodes CDR1 MGHRA and CDR2 YSYEKL. The CDR3 contains 15 residues. The CDR3 sequence: CASSQLTGPYNEQFF. In DNA, the CDR3 is TGCGCCAGCAGCCAACTTACCGGGCCTTACAATGAGCAGTTCTTC.

V gene TRBV10-3 combines with J gene TRBJ1-1, with 9 bases fitting TRBD1. The germline V gene encodes CDR1 ENHRY and CDR2 SYGVKD. CDR3 length: 14 residues. V trimming: 6 bases; J trimming: 3 bases; junction bases outside the gene matches: 5. Here the CDR3 DNA reads TGTGCCATCAGAACACAGGGGGCCGACACTGAAGCTTTCTTT. This codes for CAIRTQGADTEAFF.

This rearrangement joins TRBV14 to TRBJ1-3, with no clear D. Trimming took 0 bases from V and 0 from J, leaving 9 bases between them. Germline CDR1 SGHDN, CDR2 FVKESK. This CDR3 has 16 amino acids. The CDR3 reads CASSQDIRFSGNTIYF. The CDR3 nucleotides read TGTGCCAGCAGCCAAGATATCCGTTTCTCTGGAAACACCATATATTTT.

This clonotype has only one observation. The rearrangement joins TRBV27 to TRBJ1-5, with D maybe TRBD1 (6 bases). The CDR3 has 15 residues. Germline lookup yields CDR1 MNHEY and CDR2 SMNVEV (reference sequence). V shed 3 bases and J shed 7 bases, with 16 bases lying between them. CDR3 sequence reads: CASSFAGGALQPQHF. DNA for the CDR3: TGTGCCAGCAGTTTCGCGGGGGGCGCCTTGCAGCCCCAGCATTTT.

This clonotype has only a few counts. This chain connects TRBV4-1 to TRBJ2-7, with a tentative D call TRBD1 (5 bases). Between the trimmed V and J ends, which lost 1 base and 5 bases, there was a span of 12 bases. This CDR3 region has 14 residues. Germline V gene lookup returns CDR1 MGHRA and CDR2 YSYEKL. The CDR3: CASSQVNRLHEQYF. The DNA of the CDR3 is TGCGCCAGCAGCCAAGTTAACAGGTTGCACGAGCAGTACTTC.

This clonotype was recorded once. The gene calls are TRBV6-1 and TRBJ2-7, with D perhaps TRBD2 (5 bases). The V gene's germline CDR1 is MNHNS and CDR2 SASEGT. The V end was cut by 5 bases, the J end by 5 bases, with 16 bases between. There are 14 residues in the CDR3. The CDR3 protein is CASSSTEEFDEQYF. In DNA, the CDR3 is TGTGCCAGCAGTTCAACGGAGGAGTTTGACGAGCAGTACTTC.

This clonotype was seen a single time. V gene TRBV27 combines with J gene TRBJ2-7; TRBD1 aligns across 8 bases. Germline V gives CDR1 MNHEY, CDR2 SMNVEV (reference sequence). The CDR3 loop spans 14 amino acids. V shed 4 bases and J 8 bases; nucleotides not matched to a gene: 10. The CDR3 DNA reads as TGTGCCAGCAGTTCCCCGCTGGACAGGGACCAGCAGTACTTC. Its translation is CASSSPLDRDQQYF.

The chain uses TRBV4-1 and TRBJ2-5; 14 bases match TRBD2. V trimming: 1 base; J trimming: 3 bases; junction bases outside the gene matches: 7. Germline CDR1 reads MGHRA; CDR2 reads YSYEKL. This CDR3 has 18 amino acids. CDR3 in amino acids: CASSQVRLAGGPEETQYF. The CDR3 bases are TGCGCCAGCAGCCAAGTGAGACTAGCGGGGGGGCCCGAAGAGACCCAGTACTTC.

The V call is TRBV13, the J call TRBJ1-6, with D unresolved. Germline CDR1 reads PRHDT; CDR2 reads FYEKMQ (reference sequence). This CDR3 has 16 amino acids. Trimming shortened V by 2 bases and J by 14 bases, and 22 bases separated the two germline ends. The CDR3 nucleotides read TGTGCCAGCAGCTTACTCTTGACTGGGTTCGAACGGTCCCTCCACTTT. Its translation is CASSLLLTGFERSLHF.

V is TRBV2 and J is TRBJ2-3; the D gene is possibly TRBD1 (6 bases). Trimming cost V 5 bases and J 3 bases, with 15 bases left between them. This CDR3 comprises 15 residues. CDR1 is SNHLY and CDR2 is FYNNEI in the germline V gene. CDR3 sequence: CASSRGEQGTDTQYF. The CDR3 nucleotides read TGTGCCAGCAGTCGAGGGGAACAGGGTACAGATACGCAGTATTTT.

The V call is TRBV4-1, the J call TRBJ2-3, with 10 bases fitting TRBD1. CDR1 is MGHRA, CDR2 YSYEKL, per germline. The CDR3 contains 17 residues. J was trimmed by 4 bases and V by 4 bases; bases with no gene match: 11. This CDR3 reads CASSPRRQGAVADTQYF. The DNA for the CDR3 is TGCGCCAGCAGCCCGAGGAGACAGGGGGCTGTCGCAGATACGCAGTATTTT.

This clonotype was recorded only once. The rearrangement links TRBV9 to TRBJ2-2; 15 nucleotides line up with TRBD2. Losses at the gene ends were 4 bases for V and 1 base for J; bases not matched to a gene: 8. The CDR3 has 19 residues. CDR1 is SGDLS, CDR2 YYNGEE, per germline. CDR3 nucleotides: TGTGCCAGCAGCATTCGGACTAGCGGGAGGGCCGGGAACACCGGGGAGCTGTTTTTT. It translates to CASSIRTSGRAGNTGELFF.

This rearrangement joins TRBV4-1 to TRBJ2-1; 7 nucleotides agree with TRBD2. V was clipped by 4 bases and J by 3 bases; unmatched bases: 9. The CDR3 totals 16 residues. Germline values: CDR1 MGHRA, CDR2 YSYEKL. CDR3 in DNA: TGCGCCAGCAGCCCCGTAAATGCGGGAGACTACAATGAGCAGTTCTTC. It translates to CASSPVNAGDYNEQFF.

The V and J genes are TRBV27 and TRBJ2-7; D remains ambiguous. The CDR3 has 14 residues. Trimming removed 3 bases from V and 3 bases from J, with 12 bases in between. CDR1 is MNHEY, CDR2 SMNVEV, per germline (reference sequence). Written as DNA, the CDR3 is TGTGCCAGCAGTTTTGTGGCAGGAAACTACGAGCAGTACTTC. Its protein is CASSFVAGNYEQYF.

Only a few counts were recorded for this clonotype. This chain's CDR3 is CASSQGTVSYEQYF. DNA for the CDR3: TGTGCCAGTAGTCAGGGGACGGTCTCCTACGAGCAGTACTTC. This chain joins TRBV19 and TRBJ2-7, with D perhaps matching TRBD1 (6 bases). There are 14 residues in the CDR3. Germline V gene lookup returns CDR1 LNHDA and CDR2 SQIVND (reference sequence). V was pared by 5 bases and J by 0 bases, with 11 bases between.